These 7 T cell receptor beta chains came from one sample sequenced in a study of Ad26.COV2.S vaccination and SARS-CoV-2 variants. The method was immunoSEQ multiplex PCR; TCRdb's version includes in-frame clones alone and lacks a portion of them. Of roughly 410,000 clones listed, around four fifths are singletons. Treatment in this sample: around 19 received Ad26.COV2.S at low or high dose, single or two shots; roughly five received placebo; per-sample allocation not given. Day 63 after the first injection of vaccine or placebo was the sampling time. The sample here was peripheral blood, taken in a trial of Ad26.COV2.S vaccine versus placebo. These TCRs come from a person between 18 and 59 years old who received the Ad26.COV2.S COVID-19 vaccine or a placebo.

This chain links TRBV5-6 with TRBJ1-1; D gene ambiguous. The ends were cut back, 0 bases at V and 1 base at J, with 7 bases in the middle. This CDR3 region has 14 residues. CDR1 SGHDT and CDR2 YYEEEE come from the germline V gene. The CDR3 DNA reads as TGTGCCAGCAGCTTGGTATTGAGGAACACTGAAGCTTTCTTT. It codes for CASSLVLRNTEAFF. The variable domain in full, with the rest retrieved from reference TRBV5-6 and TRBJ1-1, is DAGVTQSPTHLIKTRGQQVTLRCSPKSGHDTVSWYQQALGQGPQFIFQYYEEEERQRGNFPDRFSGHQFPNYSSELNVNALLLGDSALYLCASSLVLRNTEAFFGQGTRLTVV.

V gene TRBV2 combines with J gene TRBJ1-4; possible D gene TRBD1, 6 bases. The CDR3 is 15 amino acids. Germline V gives CDR1 SNHLY, CDR2 FYNNEI. V was clipped by 5 bases and J by 7 bases, with 17 bases between them. CDR3 loop: CASSIQGMAGEKLFF. For the CDR3, the DNA is TGTGCCAGCAGTATACAGGGAATGGCGGGTGAAAAACTGTTTTTT.

The chain links TRBV11-3 to TRBJ2-1; D tentatively reads TRBD1 or TRBD2 (6 bases each). Germline CDR1 reads SGHNT; CDR2 reads YENEEA. This CDR3 comprises 15 residues. V was pared by 1 base and J by 6 bases, with 13 bases between. CDR3 bases: TGTGCCAGCAGCTTAGGGGGGGCGCGGGGCAATGAGCAGTTCTTC. This codes for CASSLGGARGNEQFF.

The J gene is TRBJ2-7, the V gene TRBV19; TRBD1 matches at 7 bases. Germline V gene data show CDR1 as LNHDA and CDR2 as SQIVND (reference sequence). The length of the CDR3 is 13 residues. V lost 8 bases, J lost 5 bases, and 9 bases stayed unmatched. This chain's CDR3 is CASQTGERHEQYF. In DNA, the CDR3 is TGTGCCAGTCAAACAGGGGAGCGACACGAGCAGTACTTC.

Written as DNA, the CDR3 is TGTGCCAGCAGCTTAGAAGTTGGCTACGAGCAGTACTTC. It yields the protein CASSLEVGYEQYF. This chain joins TRBV11-2 and TRBJ2-7; unclear D gene. V shed 0 bases and J shed 3 bases, with 6 bases lying between them. CDR1 is SGHAT, CDR2 FQNNGV, per germline. There are 13 residues in the CDR3.

The chain combines TRBV3-1 (or the pseudogene TRBV3-2) with TRBJ2-7; D is unclear. V lost 3 bases, J lost 12 bases, and 15 bases lay in between. Germline CDR1 reads LGHDT; CDR2 reads YNNKEL (reference sequence). The CDR3 runs to 12 residues. This chain's CDR3 is CASSHARSEWYF. CDR3 nucleotide sequence: TGTGCCAGCAGCCATGCTCGGAGTGAGTGGTACTTC.

The chain combines TRBV19 with TRBJ1-3, with TRBD1 matching 10 bases. Germline-derived CDR1 and CDR2 are LNHDA and SQIVND (reference sequence). Trimming cost V 3 bases and J 2 bases; bases outside gene matches: 7. The CDR3 extends over 17 amino acids. As DNA, the CDR3 is TGTGCCAGTAGTATCCAAGCGACAGGGGGCCCTGGAAACACCATATATTTT. It specifies CASSIQATGGPGNTIYF.